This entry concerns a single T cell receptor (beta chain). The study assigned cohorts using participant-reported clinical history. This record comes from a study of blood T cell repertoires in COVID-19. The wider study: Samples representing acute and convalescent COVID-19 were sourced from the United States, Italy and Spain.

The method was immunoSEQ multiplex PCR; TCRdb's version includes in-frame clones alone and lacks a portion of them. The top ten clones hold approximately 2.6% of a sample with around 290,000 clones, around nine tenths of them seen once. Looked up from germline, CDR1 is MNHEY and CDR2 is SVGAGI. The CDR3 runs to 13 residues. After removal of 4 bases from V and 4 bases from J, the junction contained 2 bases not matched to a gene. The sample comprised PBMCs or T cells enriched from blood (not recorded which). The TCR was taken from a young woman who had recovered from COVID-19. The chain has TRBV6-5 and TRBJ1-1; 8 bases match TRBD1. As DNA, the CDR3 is TGTGCCAGCAGTTCCAGGGGGCTCACTGAAGCTTTCTTT. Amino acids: CASSSRGLTEAFF.